This TCR beta chain is drawn from a study of T-cell memory formation after mild COVID-19. Regarding the study as a whole: Day 15 to 85 contractors were CD4/CD8 balanced; later expanders leaned CD4+. Mainly in CM and EM were contracting CD4+ clones; CD8+ were in EMRA. Some SARS-CoV-2-responding clones were already detected in memory before infection.

TCR alpha and TCR beta cDNA libraries with sample barcodes and UMIs came from 5'RACE using constant-segment primers. TCRdb reprocessed the 5' RACE reads with MiXCR, giving one entry per CDR3 protein. The sample carries some 450,000 distinct CDR3 sequences, roughly 17% recorded once. Turning to this clonotype: As yet, its antigen is unknown.

Unmatched junction bases numbered 14, after V lost 1 base and J lost 6 bases. The CDR3 spans 17 residues. Germline CDR1 is SGHDT and CDR2 is YYEEEE. The receptor's source is a man younger than 35 who had mild COVID-19 (a few samples of this study predate the infection). Cell type and time point are not known. The chain links TRBV5-6 to TRBJ2-3, with 7 bases identical to TRBD2. The sample consisted of PBMCs or a T cell subset sorted from them (not recorded which). CDR3 amino acids: CASSLTRGVLFTDTQYF. CDR3 DNA sequence: TGTGCCAGCAGCTTGACTCGGGGGGTACTGTTTACGGATACGCAGTATTTT. Drawing the rest from reference TRBV5-6 and TRBJ2-3, the complete variable domain is DAGVTQSPTHLIKTRGQQVTLRCSPKSGHDTVSWYQQALGQGPQFIFQYYEEEERQRGNFPDRFSGHQFPNYSSELNVNALLLGDSALYLCASSLTRGVLFTDTQYFGPGTRLTVL.